The 25 T cell receptor beta chains presented below share a single source sample, sequenced in a study of control samples from healthy donors and cancer patients. Using immunoSEQ multiplex PCR, the repertoire was profiled, and TCRdb retains in-frame clones only, with some absent. The table includes 98,000 or so clones, approximately 90% detected once. Sequenced input: blood. These receptors originate from a woman aged 70-85 years in good health.

This chain links TRBV7-6 with TRBJ2-1, with 8 bases aligning to TRBD1. The CDR3 is 17 residues long. V lost 2 bases, J lost 5 bases, and 11 bases stayed unmatched. CDR1 is SGHVS, CDR2 FNYEAQ, per germline. The CDR3 DNA follows: TGTGCCAGCAGCTTACGCCCACGACAGGGGAATAACAATGAGCAGTTCTTC. It specifies CASSLRPRQGNNNEQFF.

This chain links TRBV6-5 with TRBJ1-5; D call uncertain. Trimming cost V 0 bases and J 5 bases, with 11 bases left between them. CDR3 length: 15 amino acids. Germline CDR1 is MNHEY and CDR2 is SVGAGI. CDR3 loop: CASSYSRTQDQPQHF. DNA for the CDR3: TGTGCCAGCAGTTACTCGCGGACTCAGGATCAGCCCCAGCATTTT.

V and J are TRBV7-2 and TRBJ1-2, with a tentative D call TRBD1 (6 bases). CDR1 and CDR2 from the germline V gene are SGHTA and FQGNSA. Trimming stripped 1 base from V and 6 bases from J, with 12 bases between. The CDR3 has 14 residues. CDR3 nucleotides: TGTGCCAGCAGCTTAGATCCAGGGGAGGATGGCTACACCTTC. Protein: CASSLDPGEDGYTF.

The chain recombines TRBV29-1 with TRBJ2-1, with a tentative D call TRBD1 (6 bases). V gave up 7 bases and J gave up 6 bases, with 19 bases separating them. CDR1 SQVTM and CDR2 ANQGSEA come from the germline V gene. The CDR3 runs 14 residues. This chain's CDR3 is CSGTALQGRNEQFF. CDR3 in DNA: TGCAGCGGCACAGCACTACAGGGACGCAATGAGCAGTTCTTC.

This chain uses TRBV3-1 (or the pseudogene TRBV3-2) with TRBJ1-2, with D maybe TRBD1 (5 bases). Germline CDR1 LGHDT, CDR2 YNNKEL (reference sequence). CDR3 length: 15 amino acids. Between the trimmed V and J ends, which lost 4 bases and 0 bases, there was a span of 12 bases. CDR3 in DNA: TGTGCCAGCAGCCCTCGGGGGGGAGCTAACTATGGCTACACCTTC. This encodes CASSPRGGANYGYTF.

The V and J genes are TRBV25-1 and TRBJ2-5; 8 nucleotides line up with TRBD1. Germline V gene data show CDR1 as MGHDK and CDR2 as SYGVNS. After removal of 3 bases from V and 7 bases from J, the junction contained 7 bases not matched to a gene. The CDR3 length is 14 residues. CDR3 nucleotides: TGTGCCAGCAGTGACCGGACAGGGTCGGGGACCCAGTACTTC. This sequence encodes CASSDRTGSGTQYF.

The chain has TRBV5-1 and TRBJ2-5; possible D gene TRBD1, 6 bases. The CDR3 runs to 15 residues. Trimming cost V 0 bases and J 3 bases, with 12 bases left between them. The germline V gene has CDR1 SGHRS and CDR2 YFSETQ. The CDR3 loop is CASSLDFRGEETQYF. The CDR3 region has the DNA TGCGCCAGCAGCTTGGATTTCAGGGGCGAAGAGACCCAGTACTTC.

The genes are TRBV15 and TRBJ1-5; D unclear. Looked up from germline, CDR1 is LNHNV and CDR2 is YYDKDF (reference sequence). V dropped 0 bases and J dropped 6 bases, with 12 bases sitting between them. The length of the CDR3 is 15 residues. In DNA form, the CDR3 reads TGTGCCACCAGCAGAGATCGAGGTGGCGGTCAGCCCCAGCATTTT. Amino acids: CATSRDRGGGQPQHF.

This clone appeared a single time. The V call is TRBV15, the J call TRBJ1-5; perhaps TRBD1 as D (5 bases). This CDR3 spans 14 amino acids. Per the germline V gene, CDR1 is LNHNV and CDR2 is YYDKDF (reference sequence). The V gene lost 0 bases and the J gene lost 5 bases, with 8 bases spanning the gap. The CDR3 DNA sequence: TGTGCCACCAGCAGAGAGGGGCTGGATCAGCCCCAGCATTTT. It is translated as CATSREGLDQPQHF.

The chain couples TRBV7-9 to TRBJ1-1, with D unclear. Germline V lookup: CDR1 SEHNR, CDR2 FQNEAQ (reference sequence). The CDR3 length is 15 residues. Trimming shortened V by 5 bases and J by 4 bases, and 17 bases separated the two germline ends. In DNA form, the CDR3 reads TGTGCCAGCAGCGGATACGCCGGGGAAAGCACTGAAGCTTTCTTT. Its translation is CASSGYAGESTEAFF. The full variable domain, its missing parts supplied by reference TRBV7-9 and TRBJ1-1, is DTGVSQNPRHKITKRGQNVTFRCDPISEHNRLYWYRQTLGQGPEFLTYFQNEAQLEKSRLLSDRFSAERPKGSFSTLEIQRTEQGDSAMYLCASSGYAGESTEAFFGQGTRLTVV.

This clone came up a few times. The CDR3 is CASNQGTGNTIYF. DNA for the CDR3: TGTGCCAGCAATCAGGGTACTGGAAACACCATATATTTT. The chain has TRBV12-3 or TRBV12-4 and TRBJ1-3; D is perhaps TRBD1 (5 bases). The CDR3 has 13 amino acids. The germline V and J ends were trimmed by 7 bases and 2 bases, with 9 bases remaining between them.

This chain links TRBV5-8 with TRBJ2-3; TRBD1 is a possible D gene (6 bases). V lost 0 bases and J lost 0, with 8 bases in between. This CDR3 comprises 15 residues. Germline CDR1 SGHTS, CDR2 YDEGEE. The CDR3 region is CASSLDRVSTDTQYF. CDR3 nucleotide sequence: TGTGCCAGCAGCTTGGACAGGGTTAGCACAGATACGCAGTATTTT.

The genes are TRBV3-1 (or the pseudogene TRBV3-2) and TRBJ2-1; maybe TRBD2 (6 bases). Trimming took 0 bases from V and 9 from J, leaving 9 bases between them. This CDR3 contains 13 residues. CDR1 and CDR2 from the germline V gene are LGHDT and YNNKEL (reference sequence). Here the CDR3 reads CASSQDSGAEQFF. CDR3 sequence (DNA): TGTGCCAGCAGCCAAGACTCGGGAGCTGAGCAGTTCTTC.

V usage is TRBV30 and J usage is TRBJ1-1; tentatively, D is TRBD1 (6 bases). The CDR3 consists of 13 residues. Germline assignment: CDR1 GTSNPN and CDR2 SVGIG (reference sequence). V was pared by 5 bases and J by 0 bases, with 10 bases between. The CDR3 nucleotides are TGTGCCTGGGACAGGACCCTGAACACTGAAGCTTTCTTT. Amino acids: CAWDRTLNTEAFF.

The CDR3 DNA follows: TGTGCCAGCAGCGGGGACAGAAACTATGGCTACACCTTC. Encoded protein: CASSGDRNYGYTF. The chain links TRBV2 to TRBJ1-2, with TRBD1 matching 7 bases. Germline V gene sequence: CDR1 SNHLY, CDR2 FYNNEI. The CDR3 is 13 residues long. V shed 6 bases, J shed 2 bases, and the junction held 3 bases outside the gene matches.

The V call is TRBV7-9, the J call TRBJ2-2, with D hard to call. V dropped 3 bases and J dropped 2 bases, with 13 bases sitting between them. Germline CDR1 reads SEHNR; CDR2 reads FQNEAQ (reference sequence). The CDR3 covers 16 residues. This CDR3 reads CASSFPRFRNTGELFF. DNA of the CDR3: TGTGCCAGCAGCTTTCCGAGGTTTCGCAACACCGGGGAGCTGTTTTTT.

The rearrangement uses TRBV5-5 and TRBJ1-1; 10 positions agree with TRBD1. The CDR3 is 14 amino acids. Germline CDR1 is SGHKS and CDR2 is YYEKEE (reference sequence). The junction had 1 base not matched to a gene; V was cut back by 4 bases and J by 1 base. CDR3 DNA: TGTGCCAGCAGCCGGACAGGGGGGAACACTGAAGCTTTCTTT. Its translation: CASSRTGGNTEAFF. The whole variable domain, remainder taken from reference TRBV5-5 and TRBJ1-1, is DAGVTQSPTHLIKTRGQQVTLRCSPISGHKSVSWYQQVLGQGPQFIFQYYEKEERGRGNFPDRFSARQFPNYSSELNVNALLLGDSALYLCASSRTGGNTEAFFGQGTRLTVV.

V gene TRBV5-4 combines with J gene TRBJ2-1, with D perhaps given as TRBD1 or TRBD2 (6 bases each). Germline CDR1 is SGHNT and CDR2 is YYREEE (reference sequence). This CDR3 contains 14 residues. The V gene lost 7 bases and the J gene lost 2 bases, with 13 bases spanning the gap. The CDR3 reads CASHGGGTYNEQFF. The DNA for the CDR3 is TGTGCCAGCCATGGGGGCGGGACCTACAATGAGCAGTTCTTC.

The rearrangement joins TRBV6-5 to TRBJ1-1; possible D gene TRBD1, 6 bases. The CDR3 consists of 13 residues. The germline V gene has CDR1 MNHEY and CDR2 SVGAGI. Trimming removed 6 bases from V and 2 bases from J, with 10 bases in between. CDR3 protein: CASSPTGNTEAFF. The CDR3, as DNA: TGTGCCAGCAGCCCGACAGGAAACACTGAAGCTTTCTTT.

The J gene is TRBJ2-3, the V gene TRBV5-1; perhaps TRBD2 as D (6 bases). The V end lost 0 bases, the J end lost 6 bases, and 17 bases lay between the germline ends. Germline CDR1 is SGHRS and CDR2 is YFSETQ. CDR3 length equals 16 residues. In nucleotides, the CDR3 is TGCGCCAGCAGCTTGGAGGGGACTGGGGCGGGGGATACGCAGTATTTT. This sequence encodes CASSLEGTGAGDTQYF.

The rearrangement joins TRBV2 to TRBJ2-2; D not certain. The V gene's germline CDR1 is SNHLY and CDR2 FYNNEI. With 5 bases removed from V and 6 bases from J, the gap between germline ends came to 16 bases. The CDR3 covers 15 residues. Here the CDR3 DNA reads TGTGCCAGCAGTCCTCAAACAGTGGCTTCCGGGGAGCTGTTTTTT. Protein sequence: CASSPQTVASGELFF.

J is TRBJ1-1 and V is TRBV18, with D perhaps matching TRBD1 (5 bases). The CDR3 covers 14 residues. Germline loops: CDR1 KGHSH, CDR2 LQKENI. V was shortened by 8 bases and J by 6 bases, with 19 bases between the two germline ends. CDR3 DNA sequence: TGTGCCAGCCTCCTCGGTGTGGGGCTTGCTGAAGCTTTCTTT. Translating it yields CASLLGVGLAEAFF. Complete variable domain (other parts from reference TRBV18 and TRBJ1-1): NAGVMQNPRHLVRRRGQEARLRCSPMKGHSHVYWYRQLPEEGLKFMVYLQKENIIDESGMPKERFSAEFPKEGPSILRIQQVVRGDSAAYFCASLLGVGLAEAFFGQGTRLTVV.

This chain links TRBV7-9 with TRBJ2-2; D might be TRBD1 (6 bases). The CDR3 consists of 14 residues. Germline V gene data show CDR1 as SEHNR and CDR2 as FQNEAQ (reference sequence). Trimming stripped 7 bases from V and 4 bases from J, with 13 bases between. The CDR3 region has the DNA TGTGCCAGCAAATTCCCCAGGGGCACCGGGGAGCTGTTTTTT. Its translation is CASKFPRGTGELFF.

The chain uses TRBV29-1 and TRBJ2-7, with D perhaps matching TRBD1 (7 bases). V gave up 1 base and J gave up 6 bases, with 13 bases separating them. This CDR3 is built from 13 residues. The germline V gene has CDR1 SQVTM and CDR2 ANQGSEA. CDR3 sequence: CSVEANQGGEQYF. The CDR3 DNA follows: TGCAGCGTTGAAGCTAATCAGGGGGGCGAGCAGTACTTC.

The V gene is TRBV19, the J gene TRBJ2-2; D unresolved. CDR3 length: 11 amino acids. Deletions cut 6 bases from V and 5 bases from J, with 4 bases between. From germline, CDR1 is LNHDA and CDR2 SQIVND (reference sequence). CDR3 in amino acids: CASRSTGELFF. CDR3 nucleotides: TGTGCCAGTAGAAGTACCGGGGAGCTGTTTTTT.